This TCR beta chain appears in the sequencing data of a study of T cells in Graves' hyperthyroidism and ophthalmopathy. CDR1 and CDR2 (germline): MNHEY, SMNVEV (reference sequence). This CDR3 has 15 residues. With 6 bases removed from V and 2 bases from J, the gap between germline ends came to 17 bases. This clonotype was seen many times. Researchers amplified the TCR beta CDR3 regions from RNA transcripts. The TCR CDR3 first-round RT-PCR relied on the HTBI primer set. TCRdb recomputed calls from the multiplex PCR reads with MiXCR, one row per CDR3 protein. The table has some 500,000 distinct CDR3 sequences, around 24% seen once.

The receptor was isolated from a woman in her 30s with Graves' ophthalmopathy. The J gene is TRBJ2-7, the V gene TRBV27, with a tentative D call TRBD2 (6 bases). The sample consisted of blood. The CDR3 coding sequence is TGTGCCAGCAGCCAAACCCTCGGGGGACCCTACGAGCAGTACTTC. The encoded protein is CASSQTLGGPYEQYF.